This TCR beta chain appears in the sequencing data of a study of T cell repertoires in ileal Crohn's disease. This CDR3 is 15 amino acids long. V gave up 6 bases and J gave up 0 bases, with 12 bases separating them. Germline-derived CDR1 and CDR2 are MNHEY and SMNVEV (reference sequence). Sample time point: neoterminal ileum biopsy at postoperative endoscopy, about 6 months after surgery. Sequenced by immunoSEQ multiplex PCR; TCRdb stores in-frame clones only, minus some. This sample has about 59,000 clones, with 85% to 90% found just once. The sequencing input was ileal tissue. This rearrangement joins TRBV27 to TRBJ2-1, with D unclear. This clonotype originated in an adult with Crohn's disease. The CDR3 here is CASSDASSSYNEQFF. As DNA, the CDR3 is TGTGCCAGCAGCGATGCGTCGAGCTCCTACAATGAGCAGTTCTTC.